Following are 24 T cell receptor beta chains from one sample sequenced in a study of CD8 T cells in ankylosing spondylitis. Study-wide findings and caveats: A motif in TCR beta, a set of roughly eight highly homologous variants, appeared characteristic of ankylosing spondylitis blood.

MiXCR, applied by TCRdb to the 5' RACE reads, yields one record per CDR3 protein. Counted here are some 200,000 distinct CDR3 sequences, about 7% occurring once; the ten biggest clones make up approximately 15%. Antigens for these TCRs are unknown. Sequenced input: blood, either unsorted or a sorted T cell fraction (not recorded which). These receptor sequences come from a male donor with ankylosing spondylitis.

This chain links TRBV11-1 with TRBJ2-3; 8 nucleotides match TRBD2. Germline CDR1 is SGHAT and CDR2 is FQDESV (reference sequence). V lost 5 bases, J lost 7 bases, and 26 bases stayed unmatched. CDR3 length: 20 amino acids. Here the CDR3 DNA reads TGTGCCAGCAGCCCCCGCAGGGTAGGAGAACGGAGACTAGCGCATAATACGCAGTATTTT. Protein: CASSPRRVGERRLAHNTQYF. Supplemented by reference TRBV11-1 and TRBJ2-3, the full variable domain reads EAEVAQSPRYKITEKSQAVAFWCDPISGHATLYWYRQILGQGPELLVQFQDESVVDDSQLPKDRFSAERLKGVDSTLKIQPAELGDSAMYLCASSPRRVGERRLAHNTQYFGPGTRLTVL.

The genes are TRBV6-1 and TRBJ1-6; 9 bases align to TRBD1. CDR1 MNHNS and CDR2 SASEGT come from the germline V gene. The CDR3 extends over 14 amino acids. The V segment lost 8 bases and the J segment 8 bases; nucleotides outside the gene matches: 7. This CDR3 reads CASGTGQGYSPLHF. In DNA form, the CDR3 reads TGTGCCAGCGGGACGGGACAGGGTTATTCACCCCTCCACTTT.

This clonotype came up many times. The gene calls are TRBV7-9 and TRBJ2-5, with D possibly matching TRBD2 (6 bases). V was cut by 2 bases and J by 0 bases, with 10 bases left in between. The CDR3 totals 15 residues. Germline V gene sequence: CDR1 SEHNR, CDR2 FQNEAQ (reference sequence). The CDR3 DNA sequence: TGTGCCAGCAGCTTACCCTCGGGGGACCAAGAGACCCAGTACTTC. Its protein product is CASSLPSGDQETQYF. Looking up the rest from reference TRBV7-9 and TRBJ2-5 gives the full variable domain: DTGVSQNPRHKITKRGQNVTFRCDPISEHNRLYWYRQTLGQGPEFLTYFQNEAQLEKSRLLSDRFSAERPKGSFSTLEIQRTEQGDSAMYLCASSLPSGDQETQYFGPGTRLLVL.

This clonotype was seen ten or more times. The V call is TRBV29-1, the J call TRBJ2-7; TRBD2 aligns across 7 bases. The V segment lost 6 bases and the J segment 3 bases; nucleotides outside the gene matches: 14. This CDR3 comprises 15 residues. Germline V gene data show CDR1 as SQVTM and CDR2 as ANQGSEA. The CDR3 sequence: CSVPLMREGSYEQYF. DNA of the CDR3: TGCAGCGTCCCCCTTATGAGGGAGGGGAGCTACGAGCAGTACTTC.

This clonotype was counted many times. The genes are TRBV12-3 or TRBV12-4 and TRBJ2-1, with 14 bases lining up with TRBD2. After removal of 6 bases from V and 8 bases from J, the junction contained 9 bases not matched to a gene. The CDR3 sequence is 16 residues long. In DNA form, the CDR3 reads TGTGCCAGCAGATACCCCGGGACTAGCGGGAGTGATGAGCAGTTCTTC. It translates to CASRYPGTSGSDEQFF.

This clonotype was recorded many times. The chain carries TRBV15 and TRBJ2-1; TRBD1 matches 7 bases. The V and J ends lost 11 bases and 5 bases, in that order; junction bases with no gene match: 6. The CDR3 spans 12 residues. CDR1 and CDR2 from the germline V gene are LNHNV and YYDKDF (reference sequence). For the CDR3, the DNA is TGTGCCGTAAAGGGGGCCCACAATGAGCAGTTCTTC. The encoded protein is CAVKGAHNEQFF.

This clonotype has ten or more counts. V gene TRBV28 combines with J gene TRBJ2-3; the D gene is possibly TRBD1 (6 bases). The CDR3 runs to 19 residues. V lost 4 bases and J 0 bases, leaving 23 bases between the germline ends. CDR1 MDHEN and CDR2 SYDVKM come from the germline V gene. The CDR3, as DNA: TGTGCCAGCAGTTCCAAATTCTTCCTCTTGACAGGTAGCACAGATACGCAGTATTTT. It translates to CASSSKFFLLTGSTDTQYF.

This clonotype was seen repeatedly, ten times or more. CDR3 sequence reads: CASSSGLNPLLDTQYF. CDR3 nucleotide sequence: TGCGCCAGCAGCTCCGGACTCAACCCCCTTTTGGATACGCAGTATTTT. V usage is TRBV5-1 and J usage is TRBJ2-3; tentative D call: TRBD2 (5 bases). There are 16 residues in the CDR3. Trimming stripped 3 bases from V and 6 bases from J, with 20 bases between. Germline values: CDR1 SGHRS, CDR2 YFSETQ.

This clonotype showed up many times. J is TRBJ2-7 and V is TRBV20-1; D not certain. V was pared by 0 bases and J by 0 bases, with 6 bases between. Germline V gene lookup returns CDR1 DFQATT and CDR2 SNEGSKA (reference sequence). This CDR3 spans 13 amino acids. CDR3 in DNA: TGCAGTGCTAGAGAACGGTCCTCCTACGAGCAGTACTTC. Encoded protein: CSARERSSYEQYF.

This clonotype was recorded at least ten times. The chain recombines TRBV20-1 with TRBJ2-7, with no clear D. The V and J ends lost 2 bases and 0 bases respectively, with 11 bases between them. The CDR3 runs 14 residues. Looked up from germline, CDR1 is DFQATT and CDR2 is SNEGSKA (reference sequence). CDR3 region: CSARSPEGSYEQYF. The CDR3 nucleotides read TGCAGTGCTAGATCCCCAGAAGGCTCCTACGAGCAGTACTTC.

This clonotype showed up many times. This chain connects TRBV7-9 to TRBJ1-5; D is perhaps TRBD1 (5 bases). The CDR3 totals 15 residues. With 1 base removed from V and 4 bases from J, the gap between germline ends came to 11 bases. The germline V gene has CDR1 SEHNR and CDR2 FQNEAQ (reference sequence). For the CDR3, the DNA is TGTGCCAGCAGCTTAGAAGTGGCAGGGAATCAGCCCCAGCATTTT. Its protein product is CASSLEVAGNQPQHF.

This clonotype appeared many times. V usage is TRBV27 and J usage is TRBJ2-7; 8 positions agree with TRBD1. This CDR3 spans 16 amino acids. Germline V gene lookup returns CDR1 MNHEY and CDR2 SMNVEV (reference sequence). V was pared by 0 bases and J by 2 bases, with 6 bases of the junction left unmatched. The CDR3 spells CASSLSAGTGAYEQYF. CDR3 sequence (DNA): TGTGCCAGCAGTTTATCGGCCGGGACAGGAGCCTACGAGCAGTACTTC.

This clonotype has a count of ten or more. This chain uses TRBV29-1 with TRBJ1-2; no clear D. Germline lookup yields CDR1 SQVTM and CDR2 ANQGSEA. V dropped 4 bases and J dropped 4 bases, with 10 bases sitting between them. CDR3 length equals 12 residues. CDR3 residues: CSVGPITYGYTF. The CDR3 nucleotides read TGCAGCGTTGGTCCGATAACCTATGGCTACACCTTC.

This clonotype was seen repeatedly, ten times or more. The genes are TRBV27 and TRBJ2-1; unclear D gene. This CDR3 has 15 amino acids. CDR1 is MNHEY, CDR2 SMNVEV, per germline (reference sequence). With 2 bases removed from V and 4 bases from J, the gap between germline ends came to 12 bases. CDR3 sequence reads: CASSLTVSGYNEQFF. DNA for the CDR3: TGTGCCAGCAGTTTAACAGTCTCTGGGTACAATGAGCAGTTCTTC.

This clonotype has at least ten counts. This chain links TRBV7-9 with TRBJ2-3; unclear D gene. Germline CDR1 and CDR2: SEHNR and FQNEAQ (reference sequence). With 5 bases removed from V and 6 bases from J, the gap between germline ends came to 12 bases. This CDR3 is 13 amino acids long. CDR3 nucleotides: TGTGCCAGCAGCCTAGGCCCCAGGGATACGCAGTATTTT. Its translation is CASSLGPRDTQYF.

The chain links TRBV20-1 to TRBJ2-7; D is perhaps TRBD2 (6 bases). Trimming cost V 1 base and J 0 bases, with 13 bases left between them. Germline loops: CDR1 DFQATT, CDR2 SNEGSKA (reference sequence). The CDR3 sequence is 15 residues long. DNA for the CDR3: TGCAGTGCTAGAGGACGGAGGGAACCCTCCTACGAGCAGTACTTC. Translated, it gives CSARGRREPSYEQYF.

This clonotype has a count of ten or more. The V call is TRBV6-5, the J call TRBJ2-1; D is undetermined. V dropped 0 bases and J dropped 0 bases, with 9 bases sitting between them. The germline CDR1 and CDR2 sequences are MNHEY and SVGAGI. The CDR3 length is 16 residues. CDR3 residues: CASSYSVDSSYNEQFF. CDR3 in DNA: TGTGCCAGCAGTTACTCGGTGGATAGCTCCTACAATGAGCAGTTCTTC.

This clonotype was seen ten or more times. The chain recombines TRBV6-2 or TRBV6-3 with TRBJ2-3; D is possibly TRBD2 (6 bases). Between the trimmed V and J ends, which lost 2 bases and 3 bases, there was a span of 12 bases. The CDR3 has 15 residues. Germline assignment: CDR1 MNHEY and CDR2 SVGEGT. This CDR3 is CASSYQGSGTDTQYF. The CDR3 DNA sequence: TGTGCCAGCAGTTACCAGGGAAGCGGGACAGATACGCAGTATTTT.

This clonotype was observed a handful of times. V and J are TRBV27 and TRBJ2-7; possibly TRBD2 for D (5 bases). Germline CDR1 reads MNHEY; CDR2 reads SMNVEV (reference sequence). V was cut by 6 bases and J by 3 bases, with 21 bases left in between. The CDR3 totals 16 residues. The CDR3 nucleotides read TGTGCCAGCAGCAGGACTGGGATTAGGTATGGCTACGAGCAGTACTTC. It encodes CASSRTGIRYGYEQYF.

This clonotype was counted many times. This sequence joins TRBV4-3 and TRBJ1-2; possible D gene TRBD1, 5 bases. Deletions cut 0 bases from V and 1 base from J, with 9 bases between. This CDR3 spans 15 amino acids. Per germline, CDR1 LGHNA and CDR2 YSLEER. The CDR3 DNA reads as TGCGCCAGCAGCCAAGAACAGGACGATAACTATGGCTACACCTTC. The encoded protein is CASSQEQDDNYGYTF.

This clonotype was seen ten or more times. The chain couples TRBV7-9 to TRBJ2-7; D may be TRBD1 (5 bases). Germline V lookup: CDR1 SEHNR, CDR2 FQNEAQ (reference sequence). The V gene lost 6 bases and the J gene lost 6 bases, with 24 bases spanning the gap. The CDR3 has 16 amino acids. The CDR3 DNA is TGTGCCAGCAGTGATGAGAAGGTAGGGGCCTCCGCCGAGCAGTACTTC. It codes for CASSDEKVGASAEQYF.

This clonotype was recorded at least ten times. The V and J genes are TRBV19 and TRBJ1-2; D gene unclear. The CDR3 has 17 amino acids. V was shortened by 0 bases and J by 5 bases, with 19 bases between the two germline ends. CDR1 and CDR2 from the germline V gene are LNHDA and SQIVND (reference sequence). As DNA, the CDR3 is TGTGCCAGTAGTATAGATCCCTTCGAGACGCAAGAATATGGCTACACCTTC. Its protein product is CASSIDPFETQEYGYTF.

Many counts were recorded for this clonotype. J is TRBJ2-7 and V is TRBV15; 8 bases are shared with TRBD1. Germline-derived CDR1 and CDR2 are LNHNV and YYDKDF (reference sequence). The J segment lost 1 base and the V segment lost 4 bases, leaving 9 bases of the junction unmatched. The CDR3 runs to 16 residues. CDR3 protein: CATSNYRDRGSYEQYF. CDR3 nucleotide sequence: TGTGCCACCAGCAACTACCGCGACAGGGGTTCCTACGAGCAGTACTTC. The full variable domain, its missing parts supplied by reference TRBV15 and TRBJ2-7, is DAMVIQNPRYQVTQFGKPVTLSCSQTLNHNVMYWYQQKSSQAPKLLFHYYDKDFNNEADTPDNFQSRRPNTSFCFLDIRSPGLGDTAMYLCATSNYRDRGSYEQYFGPGTRLTVT.

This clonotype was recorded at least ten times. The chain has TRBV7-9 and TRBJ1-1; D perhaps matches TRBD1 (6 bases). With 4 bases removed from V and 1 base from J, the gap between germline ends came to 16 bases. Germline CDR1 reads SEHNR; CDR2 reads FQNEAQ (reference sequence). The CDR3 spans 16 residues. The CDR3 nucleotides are TGTGCCAGCAGCTGGCCGACAGGTGCAGCGAACACTGAAGCTTTCTTT. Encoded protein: CASSWPTGAANTEAFF.